The 16 T cell receptor beta chains below come from one sample, sequenced in a study of T cells after yellow fever vaccination. TCRdb re-called the 5' RACE reads through MiXCR, storing one row per CDR3 protein. Among some 600,000 distinct CDR3 sequences listed, about 17% were seen once. Sample: PBMCs, taken around 5 days after the first yellow fever vaccination. The receptor source for this set is a man aged 18 to 29 who received the YFV17D yellow fever vaccine.

The chain links TRBV7-2 to TRBJ1-5, with D unresolved. Germline values: CDR1 SGHTA, CDR2 FQGNSA. The CDR3 length is 13 residues. V dropped 1 base and J dropped 3 bases, with 4 bases sitting between them. The CDR3 nucleotides read TGTGCCAGCAGCTTAGGTATCAATCAGCCCCAGCATTTT. This translates into CASSLGINQPQHF.

The chain employs TRBV7-2 and TRBJ2-1; 9 bases agree with TRBD2. V lost 5 bases to trimming and J lost 7 bases; unmatched junction nucleotides: 12. The CDR3 is made up of 16 amino acids. CDR1 and CDR2 from the germline V gene are SGHTA and FQGNSA. CDR3 bases: TGTGCCAGCAGCACCCCGGCCGCGGGGGGGCCGAATGAGCAGTTCTTC. Its translation is CASSTPAAGGPNEQFF.

This clonotype was counted between two and nine times. V usage is TRBV5-5 and J usage is TRBJ1-4; no definite D call. CDR1 is SGHKS and CDR2 is YYEKEE in the germline V gene (reference sequence). The CDR3 covers 16 residues. Trimming removed 0 bases from V and 7 bases from J, with 16 bases in between. CDR3 residues: CASSLGYSRFGEKLFF. The CDR3 nucleotides read TGTGCCAGCAGCTTGGGCTATAGCAGGTTTGGTGAAAAACTGTTTTTT.

The CDR3 sequence is CASLDSNNEKLFF. DNA of the CDR3: TGTGCCAGCCTCGACAGCAATAATGAAAAACTGTTTTTT. The gene calls are TRBV27 and TRBJ1-4; D possibly corresponds to TRBD1 (5 bases). V dropped 8 bases and J dropped 4 bases, with 11 bases sitting between them. The CDR3 length is 13 residues. Per the germline V gene, CDR1 is MNHEY and CDR2 is SMNVEV (reference sequence).

This sequence joins TRBV18 and TRBJ2-7, with D hard to call. Germline V gene sequence: CDR1 KGHSH, CDR2 LQKENI. Trimming left V 6 bases short and J 0 bases short, with 18 bases between. CDR3 length equals 16 residues. The CDR3 DNA reads as TGTGCCAGCTCCCCGGGCACATGGCAAAGCTCCTACGAGCAGTACTTC. It translates to CASSPGTWQSSYEQYF.

This clonotype was picked up a small number of times. This rearrangement joins TRBV27 to TRBJ1-2, with D possibly being TRBD1 (5 bases). V lost 6 bases and J lost 8, with 28 bases in between. Germline V gene lookup returns CDR1 MNHEY and CDR2 SMNVEV (reference sequence). The CDR3 extends over 17 amino acids. CDR3: CASSRLREVIGVEGYTF. The CDR3 DNA reads TGTGCCAGCAGCCGACTTAGAGAGGTTATAGGGGTGGAGGGCTACACCTTC.

This clonotype appeared a few times. The gene calls are TRBV6-1 and TRBJ2-1; 14 bases are shared with TRBD2. V dropped 5 bases and J dropped 9; count of bases not matched to a gene: 3. CDR1 MNHNS and CDR2 SASEGT come from the germline V gene. The CDR3 sequence is 14 residues long. The CDR3 DNA sequence: TGTGCCAGCAGTCGGGGACTAGCGGGGGTTGAGCAGTTCTTC. It translates to CASSRGLAGVEQFF.

This clonotype was seen only a few times. The gene calls are TRBV5-1 and TRBJ1-3; D is ambiguous. Trimming stripped 0 bases from V and 0 bases from J, with 7 bases between. Germline V gene data show CDR1 as SGHRS and CDR2 as YFSETQ. The CDR3 spans 15 residues. CDR3 DNA: TGCGCCAGCAGCTTGGGGCAGACCTCTGGAAACACCATATATTTT. Translated, it gives CASSLGQTSGNTIYF.

The sample holds a few counts of this clonotype. This rearrangement joins TRBV29-1 to TRBJ2-3; 8 bases agree with TRBD1. The CDR3 length is 14 residues. The trim removed 6 bases at V and 2 bases at J, leaving 7 bases unmatched. Germline CDR1 reads SQVTM; CDR2 reads ANQGSEA. The DNA of the CDR3 is TGCAGCGTAGAGACAGGGGCGATCACAGATACGCAGTATTTT. It is translated as CSVETGAITDTQYF.

In its sample, this clonotype was seen a few times. The chain carries TRBV28 and TRBJ2-2; tentatively, D is TRBD1 (6 bases). This CDR3 is 15 amino acids long. The V end lost 2 bases, the J end lost 4 bases, and 11 bases lay between the germline ends. Germline CDR1 MDHEN, CDR2 SYDVKM. This CDR3 is CASSLAGARTGELFF. The CDR3 region has the DNA TGTGCCAGCAGTTTAGCAGGGGCCCGCACCGGGGAGCTGTTTTTT.

This sequence joins TRBV7-2 and TRBJ2-7; D remains unclear. The germline gives CDR1 SGHTA, CDR2 FQGNSA. This CDR3 spans 13 amino acids. The CDR3, as DNA: TGTCCCATCAGCTTTACCTCATCCTACGAGCAGTACGTC. Translated, it gives CPISFTSSYEQYV.

This clonotype was observed at least ten times. The chain uses TRBV5-6 and TRBJ2-7; D is ambiguous. Trimming took 0 bases from V and 3 from J, leaving 7 bases between them. CDR3 length equals 13 residues. CDR1 SGHDT and CDR2 YYEEEE come from the germline V gene. For the CDR3, the DNA is TGTGCCAGCAGCTTGGGACTTGACTACGAGCAGTACGTC. This encodes CASSLGLDYEQYV.

This chain links TRBV6-8 with TRBJ1-1; 7 bases are shared with TRBD1. J lost 8 bases, V lost 5 bases, and 11 bases had no gene match. CDR3 size: 14 residues. The germline CDR1 and CDR2 sequences are MNHGY and SAAAGT. The CDR3 coding sequence is TGTGCCAGCAGTGGCAGGGGGGAGCTAGAAGAAGCTTTCTTT. It codes for CASSGRGELEEAFF.

Only a few counts were recorded for this clonotype. The genes are TRBV3-1 and TRBJ2-7; tentatively, D is TRBD1 (5 bases). Germline V gene lookup returns CDR1 LGHDT and CDR2 YNNKEL (reference sequence). Trimming left V 1 base short and J 2 bases short, with 12 bases between. The CDR3 is made up of 15 amino acids. In nucleotides, the CDR3 is TGTGCCAGCAGCCAAGGGGGCGTGTTGACCTACGAGCAGTACTTC. This sequence encodes CASSQGGVLTYEQYF.

The genes are TRBV12-3 or TRBV12-4 and TRBJ2-3; D may be TRBD2 (6 bases). The CDR3 loop spans 15 amino acids. Trimming pared 4 bases from V and 4 bases from J, leaving 15 bases between. The CDR3 loop is CASSSPAGSADTQYF. CDR3 bases: TGTGCCAGCAGTTCACCCGCGGGGAGTGCAGATACGCAGTATTTT.

The CDR3 protein is CASTMGGNSEQYF. As DNA, the CDR3 is TGTGCCAGCACCATGGGCGGTAACTCCGAGCAGTACTTC. This rearrangement joins TRBV12-3 or TRBV12-4 to TRBJ2-7; no clear D gene. Trimming took off 7 bases at V and 6 bases at J, with 16 bases between the two ends. The CDR3 contains 13 residues.